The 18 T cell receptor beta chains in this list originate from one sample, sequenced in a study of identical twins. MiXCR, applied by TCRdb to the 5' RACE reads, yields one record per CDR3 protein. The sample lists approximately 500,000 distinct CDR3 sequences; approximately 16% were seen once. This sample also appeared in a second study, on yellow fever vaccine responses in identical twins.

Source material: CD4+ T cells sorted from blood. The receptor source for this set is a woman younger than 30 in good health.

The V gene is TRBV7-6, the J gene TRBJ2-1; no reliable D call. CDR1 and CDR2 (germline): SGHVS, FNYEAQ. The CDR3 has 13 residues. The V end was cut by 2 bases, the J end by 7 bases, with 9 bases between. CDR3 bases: TGTGCCAGCAGCTTATTCGCTAGAAATGAGCAGTTCTTC. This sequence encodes CASSLFARNEQFF.

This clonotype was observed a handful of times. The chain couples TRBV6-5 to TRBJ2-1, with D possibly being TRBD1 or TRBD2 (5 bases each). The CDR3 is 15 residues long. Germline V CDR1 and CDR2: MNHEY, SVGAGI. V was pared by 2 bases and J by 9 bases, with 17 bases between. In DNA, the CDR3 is TGTGCCAGCAGTTACATGGGGACGGGTATCGGTGAGCAGTTCTTC. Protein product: CASSYMGTGIGEQFF.

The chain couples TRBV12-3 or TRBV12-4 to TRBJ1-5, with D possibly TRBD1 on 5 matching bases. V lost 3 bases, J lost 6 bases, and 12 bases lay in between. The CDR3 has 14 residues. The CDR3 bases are TGTGCCAGCAGTTTGCAGGGCCTGGGTCAGCCCCAGCATTTT. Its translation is CASSLQGLGQPQHF.

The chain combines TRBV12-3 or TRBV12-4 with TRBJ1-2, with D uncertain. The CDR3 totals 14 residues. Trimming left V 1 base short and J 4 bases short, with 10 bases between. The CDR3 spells CASSLGSVGYGYTF. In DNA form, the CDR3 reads TGTGCCAGCAGTTTAGGATCAGTGGGCTATGGCTACACCTTC.

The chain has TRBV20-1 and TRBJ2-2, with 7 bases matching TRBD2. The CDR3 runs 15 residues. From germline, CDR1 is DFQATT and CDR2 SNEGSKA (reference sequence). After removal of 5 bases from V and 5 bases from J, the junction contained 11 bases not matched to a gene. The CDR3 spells CSAWSGLPFTGELFF. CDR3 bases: TGCAGTGCTTGGTCGGGACTACCTTTTACCGGGGAGCTGTTTTTT.

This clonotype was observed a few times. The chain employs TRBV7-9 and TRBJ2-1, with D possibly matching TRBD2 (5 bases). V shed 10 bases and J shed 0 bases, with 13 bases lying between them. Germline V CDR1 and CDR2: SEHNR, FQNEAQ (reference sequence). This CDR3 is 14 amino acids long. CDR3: CAIGLAGSYNEQFF. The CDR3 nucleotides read TGTGCCATCGGTCTAGCAGGCTCCTACAATGAGCAGTTCTTC.

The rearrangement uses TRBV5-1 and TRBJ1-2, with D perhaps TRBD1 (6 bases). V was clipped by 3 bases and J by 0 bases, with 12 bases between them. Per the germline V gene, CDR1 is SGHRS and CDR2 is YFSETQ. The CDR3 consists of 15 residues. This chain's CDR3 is CASSSGDTANYGYTF. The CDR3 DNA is TGCGCCAGCAGCTCCGGGGACACCGCTAACTATGGCTACACCTTC. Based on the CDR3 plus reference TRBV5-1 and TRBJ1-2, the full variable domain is KAGVTQTPRYLIKTRGQQVTLSCSPISGHRSVSWYQQTPGQGLQFLFEYFSETQRNKGNFPGRFSGRQFSNSRSEMNVSTLELGDSALYLCASSSGDTANYGYTFGSGTRLTVV.

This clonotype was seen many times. DNA of the CDR3: TGCGCCAGCAGCTTGGAAGGGCAGTTCTACGAGCAGTACGTC. Protein: CASSLEGQFYEQYV. V and J are TRBV5-1 and TRBJ2-7; D gene unclear. The CDR3 totals 14 residues. Germline assignment: CDR1 SGHRS and CDR2 YFSETQ. Trimming stripped 0 bases from V and 3 bases from J, with 10 bases between.

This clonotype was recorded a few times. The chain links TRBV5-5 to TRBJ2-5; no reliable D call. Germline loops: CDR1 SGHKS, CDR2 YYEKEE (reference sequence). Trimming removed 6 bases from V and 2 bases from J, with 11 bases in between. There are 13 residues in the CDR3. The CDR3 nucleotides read TGTGCCAGCACCTTCTCGCCGCAAGAGACCCAGTACTTC. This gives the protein CASTFSPQETQYF.

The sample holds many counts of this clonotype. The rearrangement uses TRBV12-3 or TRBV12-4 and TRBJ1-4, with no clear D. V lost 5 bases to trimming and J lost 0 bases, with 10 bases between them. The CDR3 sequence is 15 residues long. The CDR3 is CASSPDGTTNEKLFF. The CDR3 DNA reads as TGTGCCAGCAGTCCCGACGGAACAACTAATGAAAAACTGTTTTTT.

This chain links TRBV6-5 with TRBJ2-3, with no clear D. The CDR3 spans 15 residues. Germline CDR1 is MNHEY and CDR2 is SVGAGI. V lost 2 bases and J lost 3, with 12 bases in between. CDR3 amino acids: CASSYVRTTTDTQYF. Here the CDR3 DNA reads TGTGCCAGCAGTTACGTTCGGACGACAACAGATACGCAGTATTTT.

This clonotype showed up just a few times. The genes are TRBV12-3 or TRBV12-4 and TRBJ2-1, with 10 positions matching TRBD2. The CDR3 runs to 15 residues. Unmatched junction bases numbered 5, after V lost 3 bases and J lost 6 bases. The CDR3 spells CASSFGSSGGNEQFF. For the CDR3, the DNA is TGTGCCAGCAGTTTTGGGTCTAGCGGGGGCAATGAGCAGTTCTTC.

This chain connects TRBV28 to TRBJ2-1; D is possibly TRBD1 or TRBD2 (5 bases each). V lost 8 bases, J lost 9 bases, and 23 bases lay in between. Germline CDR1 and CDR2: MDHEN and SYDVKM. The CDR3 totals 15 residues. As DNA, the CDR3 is TGTGCCAGCGGACTTGGGGCCTCGGCGCTGATTGAGCAGTTCTTC. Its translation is CASGLGASALIEQFF. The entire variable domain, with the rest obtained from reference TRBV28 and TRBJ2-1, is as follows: DVKVTQSSRYLVKRTGEKVFLECVQDMDHENMFWYRQDPGLGLRLIYFSYDVKMKEKGDIPEGYSVSREKKERFSLILESASTNQTSMYLCASGLGASALIEQFFGPGTRLTVL.

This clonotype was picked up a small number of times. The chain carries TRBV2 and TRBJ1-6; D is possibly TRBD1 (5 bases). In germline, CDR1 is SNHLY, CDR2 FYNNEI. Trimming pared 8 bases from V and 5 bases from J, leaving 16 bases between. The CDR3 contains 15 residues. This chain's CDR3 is CASLQAPPDNSPLHF. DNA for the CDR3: TGTGCCAGCCTACAGGCTCCGCCGGATAATTCACCCCTCCACTTT.

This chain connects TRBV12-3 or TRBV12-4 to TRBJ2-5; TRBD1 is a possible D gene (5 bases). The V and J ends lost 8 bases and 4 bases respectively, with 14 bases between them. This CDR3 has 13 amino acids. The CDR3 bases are TGTGCCAGCTGCCGCAGGGTGGGAGAGACCCAGTACTTC. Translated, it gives CASCRRVGETQYF.

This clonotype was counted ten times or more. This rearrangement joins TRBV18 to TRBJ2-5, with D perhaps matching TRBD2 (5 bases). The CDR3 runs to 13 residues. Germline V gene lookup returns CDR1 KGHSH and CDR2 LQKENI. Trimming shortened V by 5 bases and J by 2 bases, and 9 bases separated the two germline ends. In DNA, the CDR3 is TGTGCCAGCTCAACCGGGATTCAAGAGACCCAGTACTTC. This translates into CASSTGIQETQYF.

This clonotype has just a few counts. The CDR3 here is CASSKGTGRTKNIQYF. The CDR3 bases are TGTGCCAGCAGCAAAGGGACAGGGAGGACCAAAAACATTCAGTACTTC. V gene TRBV21-1 combines with J gene TRBJ2-4; the table's D call, TRBD1, was not checked against the DNA. TRBV21-1 is listed as a pseudogene. The length of the CDR3 is 16 residues.

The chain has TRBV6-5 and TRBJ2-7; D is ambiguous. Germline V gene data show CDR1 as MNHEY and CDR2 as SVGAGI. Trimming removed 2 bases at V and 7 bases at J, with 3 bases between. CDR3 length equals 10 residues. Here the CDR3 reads CASSYGEQYV. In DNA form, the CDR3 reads TGTGCCAGCAGTTACGGTGAGCAGTACGTC.